This TCR beta chain is drawn from a study of blood T cells in healthy people across ages. The authors ran a second PCR of 7 to 11 cycles using a sample-barcoded 5' primer and a J-beta primer mix. TCRdb analysed the 5' RACE reads with MiXCR anew, one entry per CDR3 protein. The profile shows around 650,000 distinct CDR3 sequences, roughly 30% of them singletons. This clonotype was picked up many times. CDR1 is SGHTA, CDR2 FQGNSA, per germline. J gave up 0 bases and V 5 bases, and 2 bases lay outside the gene matches. The CDR3 contains 14 residues. PBMCs, at least 7 million per sample, were isolated. This rearrangement joins TRBV7-2 to TRBJ2-7, with TRBD1 identical over 9 bases. This TCR was recovered from a woman of 80 years or more in good health. The sequenced sample consisted of blood. CDR3 nucleotides: TGTGCCAGCAGCCGGGACAGGGTCTCCTACGAGCAGTACTTC. Protein sequence: CASSRDRVSYEQYF.